Below are 12 T cell receptor beta chains sequenced from a single sample in a study of graft-versus-host responses after intestinal transplantation. This table comes from immunoSEQ multiplex PCR, and its TCRdb copy is limited to in-frame clones, with some not included. The repertoire has about 39,000 clones, 90% to 95% of them found once; the top ten carry less than 0.25%. These receptors lack a known antigen. The sequencing here drew on unstimulated CD8+ T cells sorted from spleen or lymph node cells, taken before transplant. These receptors were taken from a human donor who was the organ donor for an intestinal transplant.

This clone was counted a single time. V and J are TRBV6-6 and TRBJ2-7, with D perhaps being TRBD1 or TRBD2 (5 bases each). The length of the CDR3 is 13 residues. V lost 5 bases to trimming and J lost 2 bases, with 10 bases between them. CDR1 and CDR2 from the germline V gene are MNHNY and SVGAGI (reference sequence). The CDR3 sequence is CASSAQGPYEQYF. DNA for the CDR3: TGTGCCAGCAGTGCGCAGGGACCCTACGAGCAGTACTTC.

This clone was seen a single time. This chain links TRBV7-9 with TRBJ2-5; 8 bases map to TRBD1. The CDR3 length is 16 residues. Germline CDR1 SEHNR, CDR2 FQNEAQ (reference sequence). With 6 bases clipped from V and 4 bases from J, the junction kept 13 bases outside the gene matches. The DNA for the CDR3 is TGTGCCAGCAGTTTTCTTGTCGCAGGGGGCGCAGAGACCCAGTACTTC. This encodes CASSFLVAGGAETQYF.

The chain has TRBV18 and TRBJ2-1, with TRBD2 matching 9 bases. The germline V gene has CDR1 KGHSH and CDR2 LQKENI. The CDR3 runs to 14 residues. J gave up 8 bases and V 6 bases, and 8 bases lay outside the gene matches. The CDR3 nucleotides are TGTGCCAGCTCCTGGGCTAGCGGGGCGGATGAGCAGTTCTTC. It yields the protein CASSWASGADEQFF.

The chain links TRBV6-4 to TRBJ2-3; D remains ambiguous. Trimming stripped 0 bases from V and 2 bases from J, with 6 bases between. The CDR3 totals 14 residues. CDR1 and CDR2 (germline): MRHNA, SNTAGT. This CDR3 is CASSDSGTTDTQYF. For the CDR3, the DNA is TGTGCCAGCAGTGACTCGGGCACCACAGATACGCAGTATTTT.

The chain has TRBV6-6 and TRBJ1-1, with D uncertain. V lost 6 bases and J 0 bases, leaving 5 bases between the germline ends. The CDR3 sequence is 12 residues long. Germline V gives CDR1 MNHNY, CDR2 SVGAGI (reference sequence). CDR3 region: CASRLLNTEAFF. DNA for the CDR3: TGTGCCAGCAGACTCCTGAACACTGAAGCTTTCTTT.

The chain uses TRBV11-3 and TRBJ2-1, with a weak D call TRBD1 (5 bases). The CDR3 loop spans 16 amino acids. Trimming removed 6 bases from V and 1 base from J, with 16 bases in between. CDR1 and CDR2 (germline): SGHNT, YENEEA. CDR3 sequence: CASSRTTQGSYNEQFF. Here the CDR3 DNA reads TGTGCCAGCAGTCGGACAACCCAGGGTTCCTACAATGAGCAGTTCTTC.

The genes are TRBV5-1 and TRBJ2-3; D may be TRBD1 (5 bases). The length of the CDR3 is 16 residues. Between the trimmed V and J ends, which lost 3 bases and 4 bases, there was a span of 18 bases. Germline lookup yields CDR1 SGHRS and CDR2 YFSETQ. The CDR3 is CASSSYRISPADTQYF. Written as DNA, the CDR3 is TGCGCCAGCAGCTCCTACAGGATCTCTCCCGCAGATACGCAGTATTTT.

This clone was recorded only once. This chain uses TRBV29-1 with TRBJ2-1; no clear D. There are 13 residues in the CDR3. The V end lost 4 bases, the J end lost 6 bases, and 13 bases lay between the germline ends. Germline CDR1 SQVTM, CDR2 ANQGSEA. The DNA of the CDR3 is TGCAGCGTTGCCCGGGCCGATATCAATGAGCAGTTCTTC. It is translated as CSVARADINEQFF.

J is TRBJ1-1 and V is TRBV11-2, with D possibly being TRBD1 (5 bases). The V and J ends lost 6 bases and 8 bases respectively, with 13 bases between them. The germline CDR1 and CDR2 sequences are SGHAT and FQNNGV. This CDR3 has 12 amino acids. The chain's CDR3 is CASRAQGKEAFF. The CDR3 DNA reads as TGTGCCAGCAGGGCTCAGGGTAAGGAAGCTTTCTTT.

This chain connects TRBV27 to TRBJ1-1; D unclear. The V end was cut by 2 bases, the J end by 0 bases, with 4 bases between. Per the germline V gene, CDR1 is MNHEY and CDR2 is SMNVEV (reference sequence). CDR3 length equals 13 residues. CDR3 bases: TGTGCCAGCAGTTTACGGATGAACACTGAAGCTTTCTTT. Translating it yields CASSLRMNTEAFF.

The chain employs TRBV29-1 and TRBJ1-1; D is unclear. Deletions cut 4 bases from V and 1 base from J, with 4 bases between. From germline, CDR1 is SQVTM and CDR2 ANQGSEA. The CDR3 sequence is 11 residues long. CDR3 sequence: CSVATNTEAFF. The CDR3 coding sequence is TGCAGCGTTGCCACGAACACTGAAGCTTTCTTT.

This clone was counted a single time. V and J are TRBV4-3 and TRBJ1-3, with D possibly TRBD1 on 5 matching bases. The CDR3 totals 16 residues. V lost 0 bases and J lost 4, with 13 bases in between. The germline CDR1 and CDR2 sequences are LGHNA and YSLEER. The CDR3 is CASSQDEGESGNTIYF. As DNA, the CDR3 is TGCGCCAGCAGCCAAGATGAAGGGGAATCGGGAAACACCATATATTTT.